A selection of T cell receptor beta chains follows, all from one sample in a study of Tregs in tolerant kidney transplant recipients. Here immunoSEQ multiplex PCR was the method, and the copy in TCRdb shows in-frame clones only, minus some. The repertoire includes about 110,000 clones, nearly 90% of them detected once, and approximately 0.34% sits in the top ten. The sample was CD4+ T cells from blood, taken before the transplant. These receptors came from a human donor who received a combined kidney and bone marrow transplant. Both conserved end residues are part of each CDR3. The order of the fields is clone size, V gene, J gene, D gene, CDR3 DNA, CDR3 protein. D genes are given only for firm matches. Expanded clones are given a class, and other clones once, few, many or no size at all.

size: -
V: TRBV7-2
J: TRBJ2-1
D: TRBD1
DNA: TGTGCCAGCAGCTTAAGTGCAGGGGGCATGGATGAGCAGTTCTTC
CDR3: CASSLSAGGMDEQFF

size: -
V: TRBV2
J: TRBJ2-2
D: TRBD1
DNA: TGTGCCAGCAGGCAGGGGGCTCTGAACACCGGGGAGCTGTTTTTT
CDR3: CASRQGALNTGELFF

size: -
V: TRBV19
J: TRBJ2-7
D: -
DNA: TGTGCCAGTAGTATAGGAGGGAGCTACGAGCAGTACTTC
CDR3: CASSIGGSYEQYF

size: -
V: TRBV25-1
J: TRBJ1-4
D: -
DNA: TGTGCCAGCGGTCCCTATCAGGGAGGGGCTGAAAAACTGTTTTTT
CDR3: CASGPYQGGAEKLFF

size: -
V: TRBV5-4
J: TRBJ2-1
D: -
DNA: TGTGCCAGCAGCCCGAGCTCCTACAATGAGCAGTTCTTC
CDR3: CASSPSSYNEQFF

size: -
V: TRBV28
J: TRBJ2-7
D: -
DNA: TGTGCCAGCATTAGGGTCCAGAGCGGCGAGCAGTACTTC
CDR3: CASIRVQSGEQYF

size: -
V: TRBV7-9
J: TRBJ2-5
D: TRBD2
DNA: TGTGCCAGCAGCCCTCGGGGGGACCAGTACTTC
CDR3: CASSPRGDQYF

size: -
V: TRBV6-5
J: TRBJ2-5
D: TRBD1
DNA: TGTGCCAGCAGTAGGGACCGGGACAGAGGAGATGGCCAGTACTTC
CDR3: CASSRDRDRGDGQYF

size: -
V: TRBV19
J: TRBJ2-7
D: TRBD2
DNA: TGTGCCAGTAGTATCGGGCCAGCGGGGGCCTACGAGCAGTACTTC
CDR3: CASSIGPAGAYEQYF

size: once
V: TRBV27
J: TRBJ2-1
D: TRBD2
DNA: TGTGCCAGCAGTTTATTATCCCTAGCGGGAAGGGAGCAGTTCTTC
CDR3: CASSLLSLAGREQFF

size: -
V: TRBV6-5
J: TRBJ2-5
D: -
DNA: TGTGCCAGCAGCCGAGTAAGTTGGGAGACCCAGTACTTC
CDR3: CASSRVSWETQYF

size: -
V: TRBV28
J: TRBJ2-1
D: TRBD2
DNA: TGTGCCAGCATCTCGCCGGGAGGATCAGGTGAGCAGTTCTTC
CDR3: CASISPGGSGEQFF

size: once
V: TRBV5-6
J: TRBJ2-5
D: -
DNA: TGTGCCAGCACCCTCCTAGACGGACTCCAAGAGACCCAGTACTTC
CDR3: CASTLLDGLQETQYF

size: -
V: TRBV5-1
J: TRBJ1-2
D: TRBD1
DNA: TGCGCCAGCACTTTCGGGGACAGGGGGTTTATTGGCTACACCTTC
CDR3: CASTFGDRGFIGYTF

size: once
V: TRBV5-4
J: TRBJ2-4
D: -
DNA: TGTGCCAGCGCCGCGGGAAAGGAAAACATTCAGTACTTC
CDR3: CASAAGKENIQYF

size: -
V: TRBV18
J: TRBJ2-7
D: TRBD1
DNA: TGTGCCAGCTCCCGCTGGACAGGGGATCTAAACGAGCAGTACTTC
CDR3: CASSRWTGDLNEQYF

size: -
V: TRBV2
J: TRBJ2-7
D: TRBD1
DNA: TGTGCCAGCACCTCAGGACAGGGAACCTACGAGCAGTACTTC
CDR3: CASTSGQGTYEQYF

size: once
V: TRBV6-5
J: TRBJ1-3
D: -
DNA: TGTGCCAGCAGTTACGGGGGGTTCGGAAACACCATATATTTT
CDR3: CASSYGGFGNTIYF

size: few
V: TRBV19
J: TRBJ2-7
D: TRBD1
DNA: TGTGCCAGTACCCCGACAGGGAGCTCCTACGAGCAGTACTTC
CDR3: CASTPTGSSYEQYF

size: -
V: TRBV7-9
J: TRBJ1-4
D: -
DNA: TGTGCCAGCAGCTCAACCAGTGTCTTGGAAAAACTGTTTTTT
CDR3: CASSSTSVLEKLFF

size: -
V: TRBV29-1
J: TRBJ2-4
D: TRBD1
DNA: TGCAGCGTTGAGGACAGGGTCGCCAAAAACATTCAGTACTTC
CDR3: CSVEDRVAKNIQYF

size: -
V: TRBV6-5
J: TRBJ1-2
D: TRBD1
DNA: TGTGCCAGCAGTTTGGACAGGAGGGTCGGTGGCTACACCTTC
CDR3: CASSLDRRVGGYTF

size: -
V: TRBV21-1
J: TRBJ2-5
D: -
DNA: TGTGCCAGCAGCAAAGAACAGGACAGGGTTTACCAAGAGACCCAGTACTTC
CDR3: CASSKEQDRVYQETQYF

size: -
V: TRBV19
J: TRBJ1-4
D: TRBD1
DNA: TGTGCCAGTAGTATACCGGGACAGGACACTAATGAAAAACTGTTTTTT
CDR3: CASSIPGQDTNEKLFF

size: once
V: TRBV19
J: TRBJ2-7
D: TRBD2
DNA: TGTGCCACCCGGGGGGGTTTTGAAGGGGCCAGGTACGAGCAGTACTTC
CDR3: CATRGGFEGARYEQYF

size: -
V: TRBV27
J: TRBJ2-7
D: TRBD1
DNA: TGTGCCAGCAGTTTGACCGGGGACAGGGCCTACTCGAAGCAGTACTTC
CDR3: CASSLTGDRAYSKQYF

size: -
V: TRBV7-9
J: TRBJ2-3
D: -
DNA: TGTGCCAGCAGCTTTTCGGGCGGGCCCGCTGGGGAGCTTTTT
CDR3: CASSFSGGPAGELF

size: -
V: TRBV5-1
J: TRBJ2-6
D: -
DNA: TGCGCCAGCAGCCCGACGACAGTCTCTGGGGCCAACGTCCTGACTTTC
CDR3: CASSPTTVSGANVLTF

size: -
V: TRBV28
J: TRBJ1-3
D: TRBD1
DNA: TGTGCCAGCAGTCCCACTCAAACAGGGGGCAGAAACACCATATATTTT
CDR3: CASSPTQTGGRNTIYF

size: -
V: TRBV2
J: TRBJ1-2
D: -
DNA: TGTGCCAGCAGTGATCGGGTTTTTAACTATGGCTACACCTTC
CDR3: CASSDRVFNYGYTF

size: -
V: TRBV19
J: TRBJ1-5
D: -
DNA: TGTGCCAGTGACCCGGACATTAGGAATCAGCCCCAGCATTTT
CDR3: CASDPDIRNQPQHF

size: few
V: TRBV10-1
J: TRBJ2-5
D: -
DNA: TGCGCCAGCAGCCCGGGACTCCGAGGGACCCAGTACTTC
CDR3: CASSPGLRGTQYF

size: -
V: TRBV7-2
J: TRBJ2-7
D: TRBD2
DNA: TGTGCCAGCAGCTGGGGGGGGACTCTCTACGAGCAGTACTTC
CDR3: CASSWGGTLYEQYF

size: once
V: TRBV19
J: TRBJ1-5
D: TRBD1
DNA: TGTGCCAGTAGTACCAAGACAGGGGGATATCAGCCCCAGCATTTT
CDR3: CASSTKTGGYQPQHF

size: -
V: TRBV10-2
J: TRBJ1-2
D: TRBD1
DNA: TGCGCCAGGGGGGAACCGGGACAGGGCCGCTACACCTTC
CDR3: CARGEPGQGRYTF

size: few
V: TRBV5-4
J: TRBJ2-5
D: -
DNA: TGTGCCAGCAGCTTGGGGAGGGAGACCCAGTACTTC
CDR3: CASSLGRETQYF

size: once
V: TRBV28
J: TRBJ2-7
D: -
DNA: TGTGCCAGCAGTTTAGCTCGACACTCCTACGAGCAGTACTTC
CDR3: CASSLARHSYEQYF

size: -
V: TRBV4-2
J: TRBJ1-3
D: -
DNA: TGTGCCAGCAGCCAAGATGCCACGGGGTCTGGAAACACCATATATTTT
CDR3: CASSQDATGSGNTIYF

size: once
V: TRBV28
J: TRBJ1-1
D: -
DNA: TGTGCCAGCAGTTTATTACCCGGAGGGAACACTGAAGCTTTCTTT
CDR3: CASSLLPGGNTEAFF

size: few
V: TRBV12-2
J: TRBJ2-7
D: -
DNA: TGTGCAAGTCGCTTCACAGGCTACGAGCAGTACTTC
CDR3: CASRFTGYEQYF

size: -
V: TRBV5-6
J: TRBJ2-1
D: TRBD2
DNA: TGTGCCAGCAGCTTTCGGAGACTAGCTTATGAGCAGTTCTTC
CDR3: CASSFRRLAYEQFF

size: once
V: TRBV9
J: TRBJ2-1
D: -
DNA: TGTGCCAGCAGCGTAGTTGCGGGAAGCTCCTACAATGAGCAGTTCTTC
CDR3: CASSVVAGSSYNEQFF

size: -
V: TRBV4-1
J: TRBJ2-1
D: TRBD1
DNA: TGCGCCAGCAGCACGCGGACAGGGGAGTCCAGGAATGAGCAGTTCTTC
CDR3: CASSTRTGESRNEQFF

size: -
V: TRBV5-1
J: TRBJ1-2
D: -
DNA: TGCGCCAGCAGCAAGGACAGCTATGGCTACACCTTC
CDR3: CASSKDSYGYTF

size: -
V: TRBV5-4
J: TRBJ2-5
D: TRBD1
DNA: TGTGCCAGCAGCGACCGGGACAGTGGACAAGAGACCCAGTACTTC
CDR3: CASSDRDSGQETQYF

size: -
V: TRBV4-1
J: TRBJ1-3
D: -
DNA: TGCGCCAGCAGCCAAGAACGCCAGGGGAATGGAAACACCATATATTTT
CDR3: CASSQERQGNGNTIYF

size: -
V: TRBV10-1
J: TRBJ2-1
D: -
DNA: TGCGCCAGCAGTGAGTCAAGGGGGGGCATCTCCTACAATGAGCAGTTCTTC
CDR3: CASSESRGGISYNEQFF

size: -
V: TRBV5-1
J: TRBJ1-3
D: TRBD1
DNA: TGCGCCAGCAGCTTGGGACAGGGGGAACCGCTATATTTT
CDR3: CASSLGQGEPLYF

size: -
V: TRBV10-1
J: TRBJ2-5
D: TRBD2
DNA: TGCGCCAGCAGTGAGTCAGTAGCGGGGGCCTCCACCCAGTACTTC
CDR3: CASSESVAGASTQYF

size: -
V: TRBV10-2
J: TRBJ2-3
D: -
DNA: TGCGCCAGCAGGTCAGCGGCCCCTTGGGCAGATACGCAGTATTTT
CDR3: CASRSAAPWADTQYF